The present T cell receptor (beta chain) was sequenced within a study of T cell responses to AZD1222 COVID-19 vaccine. Study-level background: Researchers grouped second doses given at about 4 or about 12 weeks into one pool.

The germline gives CDR1 LGHDT, CDR2 YNNKEL (reference sequence). The CDR3 is 15 residues long. Trimming took off 4 bases at V and 10 bases at J, with 22 bases between the two ends. General study results and limits: Recipients of two AZD1222 doses showed rising Spike-specific TCR breadth and depth.

This table comes from immunoSEQ multiplex PCR, and its TCRdb copy is limited to in-frame clones, with some not included. The sample lists about 97,000 clones, approximately 88% seen once, with over 15% in the top ten. As concerns this clone: Its antigen is unidentified.

The receptor's source is an adult in good health. V gene TRBV3-1 (or the pseudogene TRBV3-2) combines with J gene TRBJ1-2; D gene ambiguous. The material sequenced was peripheral blood, taken on day 0 of AZD1222 vaccination. The CDR3 here is CASSPLAGIISDYTF. The CDR3 nucleotides read TGTGCCAGCAGCCCCCTAGCGGGGATAATTAGCGACTACACCTTC.